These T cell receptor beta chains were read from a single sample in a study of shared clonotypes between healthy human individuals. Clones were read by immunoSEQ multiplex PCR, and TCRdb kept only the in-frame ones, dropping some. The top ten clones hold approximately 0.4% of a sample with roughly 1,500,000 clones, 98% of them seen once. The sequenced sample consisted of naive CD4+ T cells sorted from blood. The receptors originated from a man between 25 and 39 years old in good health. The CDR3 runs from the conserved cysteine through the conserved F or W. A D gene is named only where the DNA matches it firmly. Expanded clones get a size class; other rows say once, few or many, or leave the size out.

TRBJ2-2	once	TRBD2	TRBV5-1	TGCGCCAGCAGCCGTGACGCGGGGGGCGTTATCGGGGAGCTGTTTTTT	CASSRDAGGVIGELFF
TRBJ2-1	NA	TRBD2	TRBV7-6	TGTGCCAGCAGCACAACTAGCGGGATTAATGAGCAGTTCTTC	CASSTTSGINEQFF
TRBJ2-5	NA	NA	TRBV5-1	TGCGCCAGCAGCTTCGATCGGCGAACTACTCAAGAGACCCAGTACTTC	CASSFDRRTTQETQYF
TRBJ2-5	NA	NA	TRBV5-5	TGTGCCAGCAGCGCCAGGGACGAGAAGACCCAGTACTTC	CASSARDEKTQYF
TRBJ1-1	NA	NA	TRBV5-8	TGTGCCAGCAGCTTCGGACTAGGGGTGGGGGCTTTCTTT	CASSFGLGVGAFF
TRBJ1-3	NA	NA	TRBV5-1	TGCGCCAGCAGCTTGCTTGATGGGCAGGGGATAATATATTTT	CASSLLDGQGIIYF
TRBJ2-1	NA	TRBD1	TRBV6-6	TGTGCCAGCAGTCCGGACAGGGTTTTTTCCAGTGAGCAGTTCTTC	CASSPDRVFSSEQFF
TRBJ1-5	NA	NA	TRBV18	TGTGCCAGCTCACCTACAGTTACTAGCAATCAGCCCCAGCATTTT	CASSPTVTSNQPQHF
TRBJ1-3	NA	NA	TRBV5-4	TGTGCCAGCAGCTGGGCGTCCCCCTGGCAGAACTCTGGAAACACCATATATTTT	CASSWASPWQNSGNTIYF
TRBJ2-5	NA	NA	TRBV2	TGTGCCAGCATCGGCCTCCGCAGACAAGAGACCCAGTACTTC	CASIGLRRQETQYF
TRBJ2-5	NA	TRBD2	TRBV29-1	TGCAGCGTGGTCGGACTAGCGGGAGACCCGGGGGAGACCCAGTACTTC	CSVVGLAGDPGETQYF
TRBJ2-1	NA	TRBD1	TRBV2	TGTGCCAGCAGCCTCCGGGACAGGGTGGATGAGCAGTTCTTC	CASSLRDRVDEQFF
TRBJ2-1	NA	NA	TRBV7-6	TGTGCCAGCAGCTTAATCGCCGGTAGCGGCAATGAGCAGTTCTTC	CASSLIAGSGNEQFF
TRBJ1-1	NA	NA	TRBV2	TGTGCCAGCAGTGCTCAGGGGAACACTGAAGCTTTCTTT	CASSAQGNTEAFF
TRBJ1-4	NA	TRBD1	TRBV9	TGTGCCGAAGGTCGAAGACAGGGGAAAGGGGTGAGCGAAAAACTGTTTTTT	CAEGRRQGKGVSEKLFF
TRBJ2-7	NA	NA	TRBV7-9	TGTGCCAGCAGCCCTACCAAGAACGAGCAGTACTTC	CASSPTKNEQYF
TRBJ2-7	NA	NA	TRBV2	TGTGCCAGCAGACGGACAGCCTACGAGCAGTACTTC	CASRRTAYEQYF
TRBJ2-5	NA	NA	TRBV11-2	TGTGCCAGCAGCTTAGATAAGGGGTCAGGATGGGAGACCCAGTACTTC	CASSLDKGSGWETQYF
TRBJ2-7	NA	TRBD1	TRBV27	TGTGCCAGCAGTTTGGGGACAGGGATCTCCTACGAGCAGTACTTC	CASSLGTGISYEQYF
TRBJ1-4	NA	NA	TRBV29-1	TGCAGCGTAATATCCTGGGAAAAACTGTTTTTT	CSVISWEKLFF
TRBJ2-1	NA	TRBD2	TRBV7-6	TGTGCCAGCAGCCCGTTCGTAGCGGGGAGCGGCAATGAGCAGTTCTTC	CASSPFVAGSGNEQFF
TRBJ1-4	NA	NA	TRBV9	TGTGCCAGCAGCTCCGATTATAATGAAAAACTGTTTTTT	CASSSDYNEKLFF
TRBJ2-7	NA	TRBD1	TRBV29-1	TGCAGCGTCGGACAGGGGGGGACCTACGAGCAGTACTTC	CSVGQGGTYEQYF
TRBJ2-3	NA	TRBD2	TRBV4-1	TGCGCCAGCAGCCAAGACACTAGCGGGAGGGCTCCAGATACGCAGTATTTT	CASSQDTSGRAPDTQYF
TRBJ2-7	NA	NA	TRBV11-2	TGTGCCAGCGACAGAGGGACGTGGGGTACGACTAGCTACGAGCAGTACTTC	CASDRGTWGTTSYEQYF
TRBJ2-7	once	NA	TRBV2	TGTGCCAGCAGTGAAGATTACTACGAGCAGTACTTC	CASSEDYYEQYF
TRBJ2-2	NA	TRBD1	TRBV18	TGTGCCAGCTCACCACGAGTAGGACAGGGAAACACCGGGGAGCTGTTTTTT	CASSPRVGQGNTGELFF
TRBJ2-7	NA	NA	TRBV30	TGTGCCTGGAGCGGGGAGCACGAGCAGTACTTC	CAWSGEHEQYF
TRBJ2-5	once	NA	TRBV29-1	TGCAGCGTCCGAACCCTTGGGACTCCGAAAGAGACCCAGTACTTC	CSVRTLGTPKETQYF
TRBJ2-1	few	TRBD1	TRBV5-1	TGCGCCAGCAGCACACGACAGGGTCCTGAGCAGTTCTTC	CASSTRQGPEQFF
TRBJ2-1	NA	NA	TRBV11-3	TGTGCCAGCAGCTTAGTATCTGTGAGATTGGGGAGTAATGAGCAGTTCTTC	CASSLVSVRLGSNEQFF
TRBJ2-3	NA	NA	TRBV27	TGTGCCAGCAGTACGTACCACCGTTCCCCAAACGAGTATTTT	CASSTYHRSPNEYF
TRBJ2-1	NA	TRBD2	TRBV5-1	TGCGCCAGCAGCTCCTCCGGCGGGACTAGCGGGAGGGGGGGTGAGCAGTTCTTC	CASSSSGGTSGRGGEQFF
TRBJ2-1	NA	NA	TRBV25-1	TGTGCCAGCAGTGAATTATGGGTTGGAGAGCAGTTCTTC	CASSELWVGEQFF
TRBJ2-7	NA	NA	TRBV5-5	TGTGCCAGCAGCTTGGGGACAGTCTCCTACGAGCAGTACTTC	CASSLGTVSYEQYF
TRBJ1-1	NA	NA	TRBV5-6	TGTGCCAGCAGCTTGCGAGCAGGGGTGAACACTGAAGCTTTCTTT	CASSLRAGVNTEAFF
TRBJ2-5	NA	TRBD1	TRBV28	TGTGCCAGCAGTTTAGTGGACAGGCGATTTTACGGGCAAGAGACCCAGTACTTC	CASSLVDRRFYGQETQYF
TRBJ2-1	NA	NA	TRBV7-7	TGTGCCAGCAGCTTAGTTGGCGGGACCCCTTTGTTCTTC	CASSLVGGTPLFF
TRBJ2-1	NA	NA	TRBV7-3	TGTGCCAGCAGCTCCGACAGCTACAATGAGCAGTTCTTC	CASSSDSYNEQFF
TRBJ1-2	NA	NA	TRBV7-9	TGTGCCAGCAGCCGGGGTGAGGGTGCGTACACCTTC	CASSRGEGAYTF
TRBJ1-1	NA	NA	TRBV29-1	TGCAGCATGGGGGGGGGCGAAGCTTTCTTT	CSMGGGEAFF
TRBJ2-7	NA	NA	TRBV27	TGTGCCAGCAGTTTAGGATTAGCGGTTAACTACGAGCAGTACTTC	CASSLGLAVNYEQYF
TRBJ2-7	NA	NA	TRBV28	TGTGCCAGCGTGGGACCAAGCTCCTACGAGCAGTACTTC	CASVGPSSYEQYF
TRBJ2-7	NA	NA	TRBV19	TGTGCCAGTAGTATCACCGGGACACGGGCCTCCGAGCAGTACTTC	CASSITGTRASEQYF
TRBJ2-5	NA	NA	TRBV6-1	TGTGCCAGCAGTGAGAGAGGACAGTCAAGGGGACGGGAGACCCAGTACTTC	CASSERGQSRGRETQYF
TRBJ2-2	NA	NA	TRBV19	TGTGCCAGTAGTATAGTCCAGATTCTCCGGGAGCTGTTTTTT	CASSIVQILRELFF
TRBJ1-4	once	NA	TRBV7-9	TGTGCCAGCAGCTTTACCGGAGCAACTAATGAAAAACTGTTTTTT	CASSFTGATNEKLFF
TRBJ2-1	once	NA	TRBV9	TGTGCCAGCAGCAGGGGACCAAATGAGCAGTTCTTC	CASSRGPNEQFF
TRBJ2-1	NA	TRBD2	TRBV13	TGTGCCAGCAGCTCCCGTGGACTAGCGGGAGGATACAATGAGCAGTTCTTC	CASSSRGLAGGYNEQFF
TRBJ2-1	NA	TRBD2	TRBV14	TGTGCCAGCAGCCCGGGCTGGACTAGCGGGAGGGCCTCCTACAATGAGCAGTTCTTC	CASSPGWTSGRASYNEQFF
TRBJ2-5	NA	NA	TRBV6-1	TGTGCCAGCAGTGCGGACAGGCGGAGGGCGGTACGGCAAGAGACCCAGTACTTC	CASSADRRRAVRQETQYF
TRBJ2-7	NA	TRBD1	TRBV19	TGTGCCAGTAGTATTCCTGGCAGGGGGTCCTACGAGCAGTACTTC	CASSIPGRGSYEQYF
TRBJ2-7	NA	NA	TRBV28	TGTGCCAGCAGTTTCCCTGCCTCCTCCTTCTACGAGCAGTACTTC	CASSFPASSFYEQYF
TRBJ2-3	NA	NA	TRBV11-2	TGTGCCAGCAGCTTACTGCTTCGCACAGATACGCAGTATTTT	CASSLLLRTDTQYF
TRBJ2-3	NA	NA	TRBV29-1	TGCAGCGCAGTCCCTTGGGCAGGAACCACAGATACGCAGTATTTT	CSAVPWAGTTDTQYF
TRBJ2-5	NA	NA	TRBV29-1	TGCAGCGTTGAAGTCGACCTCGGGGAGACCCAGTACTTC	CSVEVDLGETQYF
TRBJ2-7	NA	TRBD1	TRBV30	TGTGCCTGGAGTGCCTCACCGGGACAGGGCTACTACGAGCAGTACTTC	CAWSASPGQGYYEQYF
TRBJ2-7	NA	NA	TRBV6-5	TGTGCCAGCAGATCTGAAAAGCAGTACTTC	CASRSEKQYF
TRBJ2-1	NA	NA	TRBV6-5	TGTGCCAGCCCAGCTCGAGGTAGGGATGAGCAGTTCTTC	CASPARGRDEQFF
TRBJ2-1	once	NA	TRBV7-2	TGTGCCAGCAGCTTGAGTTTGCGGGAGCAGTTCTTC	CASSLSLREQFF